Below, 20 T cell receptor beta chains from the same sample are listed, as sequenced in a study of blood T cell repertoires in COVID-19. Assay: immunoSEQ multiplex PCR; the TCRdb copy retains only in-frame clones and omits some. Among 250,000 to 350,000 clones listed, over 75% were seen once. The sequencing sample was made of PBMCs or T cells enriched from blood (not recorded which). The receptors stem from a woman aged 18-29 years who had recovered from COVID-19.

The chain employs TRBV10-3 and TRBJ2-1; a weak D match, TRBD2 (7 bases). The CDR3 has 15 amino acids. V was shortened by 4 bases and J by 5 bases, with 15 bases between the two germline ends. Germline loops: CDR1 ENHRY, CDR2 SYGVKD. In nucleotides, the CDR3 is TGTGCCATCAGTGGGGGGGGCCTTTCAAACAATGAGCAGTTCTTC. This codes for CAISGGGLSNNEQFF.

The V gene is TRBV4-2, the J gene TRBJ2-1; 7 bases agree with TRBD2. The CDR3 covers 16 residues. Germline trimming cut 4 bases from V and 4 bases from J; bases unmatched to any gene: 10. Germline CDR1 and CDR2: LGHNA and YNFKEQ. CDR3 nucleotides: TGTGCCAGCAGCCCACCCACGAGCGGGGAGTACAATGAGCAGTTCTTC. Residues: CASSPPTSGEYNEQFF.

The gene calls are TRBV5-5 and TRBJ1-5, with 8 bases matching TRBD1. CDR1 is SGHKS and CDR2 is YYEKEE in the germline V gene (reference sequence). V lost 0 bases to trimming and J lost 5 bases; unmatched junction nucleotides: 4. This CDR3 region has 15 residues. The CDR3 reads CASSLGQGRHQPQHF. CDR3 sequence (DNA): TGTGCCAGCAGCTTGGGACAGGGGAGGCATCAGCCCCAGCATTTT.

The V and J genes are TRBV21-1 and TRBJ2-1; TRBD2 reflects the table's D call only, with no check against the DNA. TRBV21-1 is flagged as a pseudogene. The CDR3 consists of 16 residues. Here the CDR3 DNA reads TGTGCCAGCATCCTCCTCGGGGCTAGCGCGCACAATGAGCAGTTCTTC. Its translation: CASILLGASAHNEQFF.

The gene calls are TRBV27 and TRBJ2-1; the D gene is possibly TRBD2 (6 bases). Trimming pared 3 bases from V and 4 bases from J, leaving 10 bases between. Germline CDR1 and CDR2: MNHEY and SMNVEV (reference sequence). CDR3 length equals 14 residues. The CDR3 spells CASSLGGHYNEQFF. The CDR3 coding sequence is TGTGCCAGCAGTTTGGGGGGTCATTACAATGAGCAGTTCTTC.

This chain joins TRBV19 and TRBJ1-1, with D possibly TRBD1 on 5 matching bases. The ends were cut back, 3 bases at V and 0 bases at J, with 29 bases in the middle. Germline V gene sequence: CDR1 LNHDA, CDR2 SQIVND (reference sequence). This CDR3 contains 21 residues. CDR3 loop: CASSMGGRMSAGRTMNTEAFF. In nucleotides, the CDR3 is TGTGCCAGTAGTATGGGTGGTAGGATGTCGGCAGGGCGCACCATGAACACTGAAGCTTTCTTT.

This clone was picked up one time. The chain joins TRBV5-1 to TRBJ2-2, with D uncertain. Trimming left V 5 bases short and J 0 bases short, with 8 bases between. This CDR3 has 14 residues. Germline CDR1 is SGHRS and CDR2 is YFSETQ. The CDR3 DNA is TGCGCCAGCAGACTTACTGCGAACACCGGGGAGCTGTTTTTT. Translated, it gives CASRLTANTGELFF.

The chain couples TRBV27 to TRBJ1-4, with 7 bases identical to TRBD1. Germline-derived CDR1 and CDR2 are MNHEY and SMNVEV (reference sequence). The J segment lost 11 bases and the V segment lost 5 bases, leaving 5 bases of the junction unmatched. The CDR3 runs 12 residues. Here the CDR3 DNA reads TGTGCCAGCAGTCATGGACAGGACAAACTGTTTTTT. Translated, it gives CASSHGQDKLFF. Variable domain in full (rest from reference TRBV27 and TRBJ1-4): EAQVTQNPRYLITVTGKKLTVTCSQNMNHEYMSWYRQDPGLGLRQIYYSMNVEVTDKGDVPEGYKVSRKEKRNFPLILESPSPNQTSLYFCASSHGQDKLFFGSGTQLSVL.

The chain has TRBV6-5 and TRBJ1-4; 7 bases agree with TRBD1. The CDR3 runs to 15 residues. The V segment lost 7 bases and the J segment 0 bases; nucleotides outside the gene matches: 5. Germline lookup yields CDR1 MNHEY and CDR2 SVGAGI. As DNA, the CDR3 is TGTGCCAGCACCCGAGGACAGGCAACTAATGAAAAACTGTTTTTT. Translating gives CASTRGQATNEKLFF.

The V call is TRBV7-4, the J call TRBJ2-1, with 7 nucleotides matching TRBD2. This CDR3 region has 12 residues. CDR1 is SGHVT, CDR2 SQSDAQ, per germline. V gave up 5 bases and J gave up 11 bases; unmatched junction bases: 6. Here the CDR3 reads CASSLRGVQQFF. The CDR3, as DNA: TGTGCCAGCAGCCTCCGGGGGGTACAGCAGTTCTTC. Based on the CDR3 plus reference TRBV7-4 and TRBJ2-1, the full variable domain is GAGVSQSPRYKVAKRGRDVALRCDSISGHVTLYWYRQTLGQGSEVLTYSQSDAQRDKSGRPSGRFSAERPERSVSTLKIQRTEQGDSAVYLCASSLRGVQQFFGPGTRLTVL.

V gene TRBV19 combines with J gene TRBJ1-3; 8 bases are a match to TRBD1. Trimming at V came to 6 bases and at J to 4 bases, leaving 8 bases not matched to a gene. The CDR3 has 15 amino acids. CDR1 and CDR2 (germline): LNHDA, SQIVND (reference sequence). The CDR3 here is CASSLPGTGGNTIYF. CDR3 coding DNA: TGTGCCAGTAGCCTTCCCGGGACAGGAGGAAACACCATATATTTT.

The DNA of the CDR3 is TGTGCCAGCAGCTTGGATCAAGGGGCCGGGGGGCTCTACAATGAGCAGTTCTTC. Residues: CASSLDQGAGGLYNEQFF. The rearrangement joins TRBV5-6 to TRBJ2-1; D is perhaps TRBD2 (7 bases). Trimming shortened V by 0 bases and J by 3 bases, and 19 bases separated the two germline ends. Germline V lookup: CDR1 SGHDT, CDR2 YYEEEE. The CDR3 is 18 amino acids.

The V gene is TRBV27, the J gene TRBJ1-1; 8 bases agree with TRBD1. J lost 3 bases, V lost 5 bases, and 2 bases had no gene match. This CDR3 is built from 13 residues. CDR1 is MNHEY and CDR2 is SMNVEV in the germline V gene (reference sequence). The CDR3 reads CASSQGAYTEAFF. The DNA for the CDR3 is TGTGCCAGCAGTCAGGGGGCGTACACTGAAGCTTTCTTT.

This clone was observed a single time. The chain is built from TRBV5-1 and TRBJ1-2; TRBD1 matches at 7 bases. CDR1 SGHRS and CDR2 YFSETQ come from the germline V gene. CDR3 size: 17 residues. V shed 4 bases, J shed 3 bases, and the junction held 15 bases outside the gene matches. As DNA, the CDR3 is TGCGCCAGCAGCCTGCAAGGGACAGTCAGGGAGGACTATGGCTACACCTTC. It is translated as CASSLQGTVREDYGYTF.

V usage is TRBV9 and J usage is TRBJ2-3; possibly TRBD2 for D (5 bases). The germline V and J ends were trimmed by 0 bases and 4 bases, with 12 bases remaining between them. The CDR3 extends over 15 amino acids. In germline, CDR1 is SGDLS, CDR2 YYNGEE. The CDR3 coding sequence is TGTGCCAGCAGCGTAGGGGCCGGGATATCAGATACGCAGTATTTT. Its translation: CASSVGAGISDTQYF.

This sequence joins TRBV5-4 and TRBJ2-7; 11 nucleotides agree with TRBD2. CDR3 length equals 15 residues. The germline CDR1 and CDR2 sequences are SGHNT and YYREEE (reference sequence). Unmatched junction bases numbered 5, after V lost 4 bases and J lost 2 bases. CDR3 region: CASSPGTSGTYEQYF. DNA of the CDR3: TGTGCCAGCAGCCCCGGGACTAGCGGTACCTACGAGCAGTACTTC. The whole variable domain, filled in from reference TRBV5-4 and TRBJ2-7, reads ETGVTQSPTHLIKTRGQQVTLRCSSQSGHNTVSWYQQALGQGPQFIFQYYREEENGRGNFPPRFSGLQFPNYSSELNVNALELDDSALYLCASSPGTSGTYEQYFGPGTRLTVT.

The rearrangement joins TRBV18 to TRBJ2-2, with a tentative D call TRBD1 (6 bases). The length of the CDR3 is 15 residues. V dropped 8 bases and J dropped 0 bases, with 13 bases sitting between them. In germline, CDR1 is KGHSH, CDR2 LQKENI. The CDR3 DNA reads TGTGCCAGCGGAAGACAGGAGGCGAACACCGGGGAGCTGTTTTTT. Its protein product is CASGRQEANTGELFF.

The chain carries TRBV18 and TRBJ2-7; 8 positions agree with TRBD1. Germline V CDR1 and CDR2: KGHSH, LQKENI. With 2 bases clipped from V and 2 bases from J, the junction kept 2 bases outside the gene matches. The CDR3 is 14 amino acids. The CDR3 here is CASSPKQGAYEQYF. Written as DNA, the CDR3 is TGTGCCAGCTCACCAAAACAGGGGGCCTACGAGCAGTACTTC. The whole variable domain, remainder taken from reference TRBV18 and TRBJ2-7, is NAGVMQNPRHLVRRRGQEARLRCSPMKGHSHVYWYRQLPEEGLKFMVYLQKENIIDESGMPKERFSAEFPKEGPSILRIQQVVRGDSAAYFCASSPKQGAYEQYFGPGTRLTVT.

This rearrangement joins TRBV6-5 to TRBJ2-7; the match to TRBD2 covers 8 bases. From germline, CDR1 is MNHEY and CDR2 SVGAGI. V lost 8 bases to trimming and J lost 2 bases; unmatched junction nucleotides: 11. There are 15 residues in the CDR3. The CDR3 DNA reads as TGTGCCAGCCATCGCCGGGAGGGACTAACCTACGAGCAGTACTTC. Amino acid sequence: CASHRREGLTYEQYF.

This clone is a singleton in its sample. The chain recombines TRBV7-6 with TRBJ2-1; D unresolved. This CDR3 has 14 amino acids. The V gene's germline CDR1 is SGHVS and CDR2 FNYEAQ. V dropped 3 bases and J dropped 2 bases, with 8 bases sitting between them. The CDR3 loop reads CASSLSGTYNEQFF. The CDR3 DNA sequence: TGTGCCAGCAGCTTGTCAGGTACCTACAATGAGCAGTTCTTC.